The entry that follows covers one TCR beta chain sequence. The germline gives CDR1 GTSNPN, CDR2 SVGIG (reference sequence). V was shortened by 0 bases and J by 0 bases, with 9 bases between the two germline ends. The CDR3 consists of 15 residues. Assay: immunoSEQ multiplex PCR; the TCRdb copy retains only in-frame clones and omits some. The sample records a few hundred thousand clones, about 90% being singletons. The data derive from a study of blood T cell repertoires in COVID-19. The overall study: Sample material is recorded as cDNA or gDNA derived from T cells, B-cell-depleted T cells, or PBMCs.

The receptor was derived from a man between 18 and 35 years old with active or convalescent COVID-19. Sequenced material: peripheral blood. The chain joins TRBV30 to TRBJ1-5; D gene uncertain. The CDR3 region is CAWSVGLNSNQPQHF. Here the CDR3 DNA reads TGTGCCTGGAGTGTCGGACTTAATAGCAATCAGCCCCAGCATTTT.